The TCR beta chain described here comes from a study of T cells expressing NK-cell markers. Background on the study: Most of the eight sequenced donors tested HCMV-seropositive; one tested seronegative.

From germline, CDR1 is SGHTA and CDR2 FQGNSA. The CDR3 length is 15 residues. TCRdb reworked the 5' RACE reads into one entry per CDR3 protein, no DNA. The record lists some 110,000 distinct CDR3 sequences, of which the ten most abundant hold 18%. On this clonotype itself: Antigen specificity is unknown.

General study findings and limits: Roughly six donors showed dominant NKG2C+ clonotypes comprising roughly 1.0-7.5% of their CD8+ T cells. Nothing established the HCMV specificity of expanded NKG2C+ T cell clones.

This TCR was sampled from a woman aged 18 to 75 in good health. Input material: blood T cells: a sorted CD56 or NKG2C T cell subset, CD4+ or CD8+ T cells, or bulk PBMC T cells (not recorded which). The chain has TRBV7-2 and TRBJ2-7; TCRdb indicates TRBD1, and absent DNA this call remains unverified. CDR3: CASSARDGTAYEQYF.